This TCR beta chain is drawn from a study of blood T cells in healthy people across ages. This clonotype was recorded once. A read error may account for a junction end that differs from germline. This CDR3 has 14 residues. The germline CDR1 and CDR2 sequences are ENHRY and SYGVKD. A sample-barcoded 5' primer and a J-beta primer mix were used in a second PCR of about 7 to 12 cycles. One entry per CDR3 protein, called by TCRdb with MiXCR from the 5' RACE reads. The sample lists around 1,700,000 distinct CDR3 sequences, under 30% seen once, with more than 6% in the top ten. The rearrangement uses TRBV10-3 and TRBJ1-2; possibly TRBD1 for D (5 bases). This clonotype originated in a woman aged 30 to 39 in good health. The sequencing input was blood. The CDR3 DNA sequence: TGTGCCATCAGTGGGACGGCAGAAGGGGATGGCCACACCTTC. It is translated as CAISGTAEGDGHTF.